This T cell receptor (beta chain) was recovered during a study of T cell changes during pregnancy in multiple sclerosis (dated by TCRdb to between 2017 and 2020). For context, the study as a whole: The study examined how the T cell repertoire changed over the course of pregnancy in women with multiple sclerosis.

Library preparation employed the immunoSEQ multiplex PCR assay. In TCRdb, the immuneACCESS table is reduced to in-frame sequences with V and J assigned. These tables do not hold every clone; where another copy was compared, an unresolved V gene accounts for under half, and the others remain unexplained. The sample yields tens of thousands of clones; roughly 90% were counted once. 5.5% of the sample lies in the top ten. Worth noting for this clone: Its antigen is currently not known. No base qualities exist here, and no much larger clone lies one base off it.

From the cysteine through the phenylalanine, the CDR3 covers 14 amino acids. Only the CDR3 part of the read is kept: 42 bases, read in frame from the first base. CDR1 SEHNR and CDR2 FQNEAQ were looked up in the germline V gene (reference sequence). The trim is 2 bases for V and 2 bases for J, with a gap of 8 bases between the germline ends. This specimen was CD8+ T cells from peripheral blood mononuclear cells, taken in the third trimester of pregnancy. This chain is built from TRBV7-9 and TRBJ2-3; the best D guess is TRBD2, with 5 bases matching. The clonotype originates from a female donor with multiple sclerosis, enrolled in a pregnancy study. The CDR3 protein is CASSLSRDTDTQYF. The nucleotide sequence is given as TGTGCCAGCAGCTTATCTCGGGACACAGATACGCAGTATTTT.